These 31 T cell receptor beta chains share one sample of origin, sequenced in a study of T-cell reconstitution after alpha-beta-depleted transplantation in children. A library of TCRbeta sequences, prepared with unique molecular identifiers, was generated. In TCRdb, the PCR reads were re-called with MiXCR into one record per CDR3 protein. The repertoire consists of over 150,000 distinct CDR3 sequences, with roughly 14% occurring once and the leading ten covering about 12%. The sample here was PBMCs from the stem cell graft donor, taken from the stem cell graft. All receptors derive from a human donor who donated a stem cell graft to a child with acute lymphoblastic leukemia.

There are many counts of this clonotype. The chain has TRBV5-5 and TRBJ2-2; a weak D match, TRBD2 (5 bases). Trimming cost V 4 bases and J 3 bases, with 13 bases left between them. CDR3 length: 15 residues. The germline V gene has CDR1 SGHKS and CDR2 YYEKEE (reference sequence). The CDR3 region is CASSTGNVYTGELFF. The CDR3 bases are TGTGCCAGCAGCACCGGGAACGTTTACACCGGGGAGCTGTTTTTT.

This clonotype was detected once. A read error may explain this, as a much larger clone is one base away. This chain uses TRBV3-1 with TRBJ2-7; 9 nucleotides align to TRBD2. CDR3 length equals 15 residues. Looked up from germline, CDR1 is LGHDT and CDR2 is YNNKEL (reference sequence). The CDR3 reads CASSQVFSGSNDQYF. The CDR3 DNA sequence: TGTGCCAGCAGCCAAGTCTTTAGCGGGAGTAACGACCAGTACTTC.

In regard to this clonotype: With a much larger clone just one base away, this may be a read error. V and J are TRBV5-1 and TRBJ1-3; no firm D call. V was trimmed by 0 bases and J by 0 bases, leaving 13 bases between them. The CDR3 is 17 residues long. Germline loops: CDR1 SGHRS, CDR2 YFSETQ. Here the CDR3 reads CASSLEAAQNSGNTIYF. CDR3 in DNA: TGCGCCAGCAGCTTGGAGGCGGCCCAGAACTCTGGAAACACCATATATTTT.

This clonotype has more than one count but fewer than ten. The chain employs TRBV10-3 and TRBJ2-4; either TRBD1 or TRBD2 may fit D (6 bases each). V was clipped by 2 bases and J by 2 bases, with 16 bases between them. The germline gives CDR1 ENHRY, CDR2 SYGVKD. The CDR3 loop spans 17 amino acids. The CDR3 DNA reads TGTGCCATCAGTGAGGGAAGGGGGGCAGGATCCAAAAACATTCAGTACTTC. This translates into CAISEGRGAGSKNIQYF.

This clonotype was counted many times. V gene TRBV12-3 or TRBV12-4 combines with J gene TRBJ1-1; tentatively, D is TRBD1 (6 bases). CDR3 length: 14 residues. The V end lost 7 bases, the J end lost 7 bases, and 19 bases lay between the germline ends. CDR3 DNA: TGTGCCAGCAATTCGCCTACACAGGGAAATGAAGCTTTCTTT. Translation: CASNSPTQGNEAFF.

A remark on this clonotype: A much larger clone differs by one base, so this may be a read error. The V and J genes are TRBV12-3 or TRBV12-4 and TRBJ2-4; TRBD2 matches 9 bases. V dropped 3 bases and J dropped 12; count of bases not matched to a gene: 9. The CDR3 spans 14 residues. The CDR3 DNA sequence: TGTGCCAGCAGTTTCGGCGGGAGGGAGGACAGTCAGTACTTC. Translated: CASSFGGREDSQYF.

About this clonotype itself: This may be a read error: a much more frequent sequence differs by one nucleotide. The chain employs TRBV29-1 and TRBJ2-5, with D perhaps TRBD1 (6 bases). CDR1 and CDR2 (germline): SQVTM, ANQGSEA. V was trimmed by 4 bases and J by 2 bases, leaving 14 bases between them. CDR3 length equals 14 residues. The CDR3, as DNA: TGCAGCGTTGTTGACAGGAAAAAACAAGAGACCCAGTACTTC. Its translation is CSVVDRKKQETQYF. Complete variable domain (other parts from reference TRBV29-1 and TRBJ2-5): SAVISQKPSRDICQRGTSLTIQCQVDSQVTMMFWYRQQPGQSLTLIATANQGSEATYESGFVIDKFPISRPNLTFSTLTVSNMSPEDSSIYLCSVVDRKKQETQYFGPGTRLLVL.

This clonotype was seen only a few times. CDR3 sequence: CASSTRTALSYEQYF. DNA for the CDR3: TGTGCCAGCAGCACGCGGACAGCGCTCTCCTACGAGCAGTACTTC. The rearrangement joins TRBV7-9 to TRBJ2-7, with a tentative D call TRBD1 (6 bases). Germline V gives CDR1 SEHNR, CDR2 FQNEAQ (reference sequence). The length of the CDR3 is 15 residues. V dropped 5 bases and J dropped 0 bases, with 14 bases sitting between them. Filled out from reference TRBV7-9 and TRBJ2-7, the complete variable domain reads DTGVSQNPRHKITKRGQNVTFRCDPISEHNRLYWYRQTLGQGPEFLTYFQNEAQLEKSRLLSDRFSAERPKGSFSTLEIQRTEQGDSAMYLCASSTRTALSYEQYFGPGTRLTVT.

Many counts were recorded for this clonotype. V gene TRBV5-6 combines with J gene TRBJ2-2; D tentatively reads TRBD1 or TRBD2 (7 bases each). The CDR3 is 16 amino acids. Germline loops: CDR1 SGHDT, CDR2 YYEEEE. V was pared by 4 bases and J by 4 bases, with 17 bases between. The chain's CDR3 is CASSTSAGGGTGELFF. The DNA for the CDR3 is TGTGCCAGCAGCACGTCGGCAGGGGGGGGCACCGGGGAGCTGTTTTTT.

This clonotype was seen repeatedly, ten times or more. The chain is built from TRBV5-1 and TRBJ2-5, with 9 bases matching TRBD2. CDR1 and CDR2 from the germline V gene are SGHRS and YFSETQ. Unmatched junction bases numbered 8, after V lost 0 bases and J lost 5 bases. This CDR3 has 16 residues. The CDR3 DNA sequence: TGCGCCAGCAGCTTGGCCGAGATAGCGGGAGATGAGACCCAGTACTTC. The encoded protein is CASSLAEIAGDETQYF.

This clonotype has at least ten counts. The chain uses TRBV11-2 and TRBJ2-5; TRBD1 matches 7 bases. Germline V gene data show CDR1 as SGHAT and CDR2 as FQNNGV. The junction had 7 bases not matched to a gene; V was cut back by 5 bases and J by 1 base. CDR3 length equals 15 residues. CDR3 amino acids: CASSPRGQAQETQYF. The DNA of the CDR3 is TGTGCCAGCAGCCCGCGCGGACAGGCCCAAGAGACCCAGTACTTC.

In its sample, this clonotype was seen many times. The V gene is TRBV20-1, the J gene TRBJ2-1; 8 bases line up with TRBD2. V shed 1 base, J shed 8 bases, and the junction held 10 bases outside the gene matches. The CDR3 is made up of 15 amino acids. CDR1 and CDR2 from the germline V gene are DFQATT and SNEGSKA (reference sequence). The chain's CDR3 is CSARGASGSSDEQFF. The CDR3 DNA follows: TGCAGTGCTAGAGGTGCGAGCGGGAGTTCCGATGAGCAGTTCTTC.

This chain uses TRBV20-1 with TRBJ2-1; TRBD2 is a possible D gene (5 bases). The CDR3 contains 16 residues. Trimming took 0 bases from V and 2 from J, leaving 14 bases between them. From germline, CDR1 is DFQATT and CDR2 SNEGSKA (reference sequence). The CDR3 nucleotides are TGCAGTGCTAGAGACCCGTCTAGCAGGACCTACAATGAGCAGTTCTTC. As protein: CSARDPSSRTYNEQFF.

This clonotype showed up many times. The rearrangement uses TRBV5-1 and TRBJ1-3; no firm D call. The germline V gene encodes CDR1 SGHRS and CDR2 YFSETQ. This CDR3 has 13 amino acids. Trimming left V 0 bases short and J 0 bases short, with 1 base between. DNA for the CDR3: TGCGCCAGCAGCTTGGCCTCTGGAAACACCATATATTTT. Encoded protein: CASSLASGNTIYF. Together with reference TRBV5-1 and TRBJ1-3, the CDR3 gives the full variable domain: KAGVTQTPRYLIKTRGQQVTLSCSPISGHRSVSWYQQTPGQGLQFLFEYFSETQRNKGNFPGRFSGRQFSNSRSEMNVSTLELGDSALYLCASSLASGNTIYFGEGSWLTVV.

The sample holds many counts of this clonotype. The chain has TRBV12-3 or TRBV12-4 and TRBJ1-2, with D possibly TRBD1 on 5 matching bases. The V and J ends lost 1 base and 8 bases respectively, with 14 bases between them. The CDR3 has 14 amino acids. The CDR3 spells CASSLGAGTPGYTF. The CDR3 bases are TGTGCCAGCAGTTTAGGCGCAGGGACCCCCGGCTACACCTTC.

This clonotype was detected many times. J is TRBJ2-1 and V is TRBV5-1; 7 nucleotides align to TRBD1. CDR1 is SGHRS and CDR2 is YFSETQ in the germline V gene. The CDR3 length is 14 residues. J lost 5 bases, V lost 3 bases, and 5 bases had no gene match. The CDR3 coding sequence is TGCGCCAGCAGCTACAGGGGTATTGACAATGAGCAGTTCTTC. This gives the protein CASSYRGIDNEQFF.

This clonotype appeared a few times. The chain employs TRBV7-8 and TRBJ2-7; 7 bases align to TRBD2. The CDR3 contains 15 residues. V lost 2 bases, J lost 2 bases, and 6 bases stayed unmatched. Germline assignment: CDR1 SGHVS and CDR2 FQNEAQ. CDR3 protein: CASSLTAGATYEQYF. The CDR3 DNA is TGTGCCAGCAGCTTAACGGCGGGAGCAACCTACGAGCAGTACTTC.

This chain uses TRBV12-3 or TRBV12-4 with TRBJ2-6; D is uncertain. Between the trimmed V and J ends, which lost 9 bases and 0 bases, there was a span of 9 bases. CDR3 length: 14 residues. CDR3 sequence: CASGRNSGANVLTF. The CDR3 coding sequence is TGTGCCAGTGGCAGAAACTCTGGGGCCAACGTCCTGACTTTC.

This clonotype was counted many times. This rearrangement joins TRBV2 to TRBJ2-7; 16 bases match TRBD2. This CDR3 is 14 amino acids long. CDR1 and CDR2 (germline): SNHLY, FYNNEI. J lost 12 bases, V lost 6 bases, and 8 bases had no gene match. The CDR3 nucleotides are TGTGCCAGCAGCTCGGGACTAGCGGGAGGGCCCTGGTACTTC. It specifies CASSSGLAGGPWYF.

This clonotype was counted ten times or more. The rearrangement links TRBV20-1 to TRBJ1-1; D is ambiguous. V was trimmed by 3 bases and J by 3 bases, leaving 17 bases between them. Germline CDR1 reads DFQATT; CDR2 reads SNEGSKA (reference sequence). The CDR3 loop spans 15 amino acids. CDR3 DNA sequence: TGCAGTGCTAGTCTCTGGACGGAGGTGGACACTGAAGCTTTCTTT. Encoded protein: CSASLWTEVDTEAFF.

This clonotype was found many times. The chain recombines TRBV7-2 with TRBJ2-1, with D tentatively TRBD1 (5 bases). The CDR3 loop spans 15 amino acids. CDR1 is SGHTA, CDR2 FQGNSA, per germline. V lost 4 bases to trimming and J lost 4 bases, with 14 bases between them. The CDR3 DNA reads as TGTGCCAGCAGCTGGGGCGTTCCGATATACAATGAGCAGTTCTTC. Its protein is CASSWGVPIYNEQFF.

This clonotype was counted ten times or more. J is TRBJ2-7 and V is TRBV6-1, with TRBD2 matching 7 bases. The V and J ends lost 7 bases and 3 bases, in that order; junction bases with no gene match: 6. This CDR3 comprises 13 residues. In germline, CDR1 is MNHNS, CDR2 SASEGT. This CDR3 reads CASTPAGIYEQYF. CDR3 DNA sequence: TGTGCCAGCACTCCAGCGGGGATCTACGAGCAGTACTTC.

This clonotype was counted ten times or more. The V call is TRBV5-1, the J call TRBJ2-2; 7 nucleotides align to TRBD1. This CDR3 has 14 residues. Germline values: CDR1 SGHRS, CDR2 YFSETQ. J lost 6 bases, V lost 6 bases, and 8 bases had no gene match. The CDR3 sequence is CASTPFRGSGELFF. The CDR3 region has the DNA TGCGCCAGCACCCCATTCAGGGGGTCCGGGGAGCTGTTTTTT.

The rearrangement uses TRBV4-2 and TRBJ2-2, with D unclear. The CDR3 extends over 15 amino acids. In germline, CDR1 is LGHNA, CDR2 YNFKEQ. V was clipped by 0 bases and J by 1 base, with 6 bases between them. DNA for the CDR3: TGTGCCAGCAGCCAAGATAGTGGGAACACCGGGGAGCTGTTTTTT. As protein: CASSQDSGNTGELFF.

This clonotype has a count of ten or more. V gene TRBV5-5 combines with J gene TRBJ1-3, with D maybe TRBD1 (6 bases). Trimming stripped 0 bases from V and 0 bases from J, with 13 bases between. The CDR3 covers 17 residues. Germline CDR1 SGHKS, CDR2 YYEKEE (reference sequence). The chain's CDR3 is CASSLDAGGVSGNTIYF. In DNA form, the CDR3 reads TGTGCCAGCAGCTTGGATGCGGGGGGCGTCTCTGGAAACACCATATATTTT.

This clonotype came up many times. The chain recombines TRBV7-2 with TRBJ2-1, with 9 bases that match TRBD2. J was trimmed by 12 bases and V by 3 bases; bases with no gene match: 3. The CDR3 has 12 residues. The germline V gene encodes CDR1 SGHTA and CDR2 FQGNSA. In DNA form, the CDR3 reads TGTGCCAGCAGCTTGGGACTAGCCCGGCAGTTCTTC. Protein sequence: CASSLGLARQFF.

This clonotype has at least ten counts. V and J are TRBV7-8 and TRBJ1-1; D is unresolved. The CDR3 runs to 12 residues. Trimming cost V 5 bases and J 3 bases, with 7 bases left between them. The germline gives CDR1 SGHVS, CDR2 FQNEAQ. CDR3: CASSEIHTEAFF. In DNA form, the CDR3 reads TGTGCCAGCAGCGAAATCCACACTGAAGCTTTCTTT.

Notes on this clonotype: A read error is possible here, since a much larger clone lies one base away. The chain carries TRBV12-3 or TRBV12-4 and TRBJ2-7; 7 bases match TRBD2. The CDR3 covers 15 residues. Losses at the gene ends were 4 bases for V and 10 bases for J; bases not matched to a gene: 16. CDR3: CASSSDVGGAGDQYF. The DNA of the CDR3 is TGTGCCAGCAGTTCCGACGTGGGAGGGGCGGGCGATCAGTACTTC.

This chain links TRBV6-5 with TRBJ1-1; D is unclear. This CDR3 is built from 15 residues. Trimming removed 0 bases at V and 0 bases at J, with 8 bases between. CDR1 is MNHEY, CDR2 SVGAGI, per germline. CDR3 sequence: CASSYSRSMNTEAFF. As DNA, the CDR3 is TGTGCCAGCAGTTACTCGCGAAGCATGAACACTGAAGCTTTCTTT.

This clonotype was observed at least ten times. The CDR3 loop is CASSQEGTRENEQFF. CDR3 in DNA: TGTGCCAGCAGCCAAGAAGGGACTAGGGAGAATGAGCAGTTCTTC. The chain couples TRBV4-2 to TRBJ2-1, with 8 bases fitting TRBD2. Trimming at V came to 0 bases and at J to 7 bases, leaving 5 bases not matched to a gene. CDR3 length: 15 amino acids. Germline V gives CDR1 LGHNA, CDR2 YNFKEQ.

CDR3 sequence (DNA): TGTGCCAGCAGCCGCGTGGGGCGGGAGGCAGATACGCAGTATTTT. Its protein product is CASSRVGREADTQYF. V and J are TRBV4-2 and TRBJ2-3; 8 bases align to TRBD2. The CDR3 is 15 residues long. CDR1 is LGHNA and CDR2 is YNFKEQ in the germline V gene. Trimming removed 4 bases from V and 4 bases from J; junction bases left unmatched: 7.